What follows is one T cell receptor (beta chain) and its context. Its antigen is not identified. Fresh peripheral blood, about 9.6 ml, yielded the PBMCs. RNA transcripts yielded amplified TCR beta CDR3 regions. The TCR CDR3 first-round RT-PCR relied on the HTBI primer set. TCRdb reanalysed the multiplex PCR reads using MiXCR and keeps one entry per CDR3 protein. The sample has some 570,000 distinct CDR3 sequences; roughly 17% are singletons. This record belongs to a study of T cells in Graves' hyperthyroidism and ophthalmopathy. Whole-study context: Blood from the periphery was taken at initial diagnosis, before any treatment.

The CDR3 consists of 13 residues. Germline lookup yields CDR1 LNHDA and CDR2 SQIVND (reference sequence). Trimming removed 3 bases at V and 8 bases at J, with 13 bases between. Study-level points and caveats: Among thyroid clonotypes expanded above 0.001, most also appeared in blood. Ophthalmopathy, as predicted by the model, came a median around 7 months after the prediction.

V gene TRBV19 combines with J gene TRBJ2-5, with D perhaps TRBD1 (7 bases). The receptor was isolated from a woman younger than 35 with Graves' ophthalmopathy. Sequencing was carried out using blood. The CDR3: CASSILEGATQYF. The CDR3 nucleotides read TGTGCCAGTAGTATCCTGGAGGGGGCCACCCAGTACTTC.